Given below is one T cell receptor beta chain in context. Its cognate antigen has yet to be identified. No much larger clone is present one base from it, and per-base qualities are unavailable. This sample was included in a study of shared clonotypes between healthy human individuals (TCRdb year 2020). For context, the study as a whole: A few men and a couple of women, aged 18 to 49 years, made up the cohort. Blood TCR repertoires of five healthy adults were deeply sequenced to estimate repertoire size and the extent of clonotype sharing between individuals. Libraries were prepared and TCR repertoires were sequenced by different laboratories using diverse techniques, in order to increase sequencing depth and limit assay-specific biases. Between about 0.94 and 10 billion PBMCs per donor were obtained by leukapheresis. What the study reported, not specific to this receptor: The genetic and exposure-history diversity represented was limited by the small number of donors. Sampling was restricted to blood, and TCR repertoires in tissues likely differ from the TCR repertoires found in blood. Pairwise subsampling led to the expectation that sequencing depth would affect the degree of clonotype sharing among donors.

The donors were healthy, HIV-negative adults who had no recently reported acute infections or vaccinations. All donors were Caucasian adults living in Nashville, Tennessee, USA. For unsorted samples, tens of millions of PBMCs were counted, and genomic DNA was extracted using the QIAamp DNA Blood Mini kit. After blood collection by leukapheresis, PBMCs were isolated using Ficoll-Histopaque density gradient centrifugation and then cryopreserved in the vapor phase of liquid nitrogen. Using the deep immunoSEQ assay, TCR CDR3 regions were amplified from genomic DNA by multiplex PCR. Extracted genomic DNA from each cell subset was distributed evenly across all wells of several immunoSEQ 96-well plates, and each plate was treated as a replicate. For unsorted PBMC, each replicate PCR was loaded with about 300 ng genomic DNA, equivalent to tens of thousands of T cell genomes. Ten immunoSEQ deep assay plates were used to sequence unsorted PBMC genomic DNA. Purified libraries were quantified with a Qubit 3.0 fluorometer, sized on a Bioanalyzer 2100, and re-quantified with the KAPA Library Quantification kit. Every immunoSEQ 96-well plate was sequenced on a dedicated single-read 150-cycle Illumina NextSeq 550 flow cell. From the authors' description of their analysis: Because the immunoSEQ output held only junctional sequences and lacked quality scores, the filtering could not match the filtering applied to full-length reads. Sequences were annotated with PyIR, a Python wrapper for IgBLAST v1.9, and V/J genes and CDR3 were assigned using IMGT germline references. Any read was removed if the V/J assignment was weak (E-value above 1e-6), the CDR3 was missing, or the read contained stop codons, out-of-frame junctions, or ambiguous translated residues. V3J clonotypes were defined as sequences sharing an identical inferred V gene, J gene, and CDR3 amino acid sequence. The percentage overlap between two repertoires was calculated by dividing the number of shared unique clonotypes by the size of the smaller repertoire. RTK rarefaction, the Chao1 estimator, and Recon v2.1 estimates of unobserved clonotypes were used to assess repertoire richness. TCRdb retrieved this table from immuneACCESS and kept in-frame rearrangements only. Not all clones are present; in checked studies, unresolved V genes account for under half, and no reason is known for the remainder. That table is the source of V, J and clone size, and D and trimming were worked out from the DNA. This sample is represented by approximately 500,000 clones; roughly 80% of them were singletons. The top ten clones comprise roughly 13% of the sample.

The CDR3 numbers 16 residues from cysteine through phenylalanine. The sequence is cut down to CDR3 DNA, 48 bases in frame from base 1. According to the germline V gene, CDR1 reads SGHVS and CDR2 reads FQNEAQ. Between the V and J ends, shortened by 5 bases and 3 bases respectively, the junction contains 17 bases. The sequence was collected from a woman aged 40 to 49 in good health. Some clones in this sample may be carry-over from other donors' samples. The receptor chain draws on TRBV7-8 and TRBJ1-3; no D gene is confidently identified. Source material: PBMCs. CDR3 loop: CASSRDRTLLGNTIYF. The nucleotides are TGTGCCAGCAGCAGGGATAGGACGCTCCTTGGAAACACCATATATTTT.